Following are 8 T cell receptor beta chains from one sample sequenced in a study of tumor and adjacent non-tumor tissue in lung cancer. RNA was extracted from bulk tissue without any cell sorting. Distant lung tissue was collected more than 3 cm away from the tumor edge. The library came from three nested PCR rounds adapted from ARM-PCR protocols. Via MiXCR, TCRdb re-called the multiplex PCR reads, giving one row per CDR3 protein. This sample yields some 66,000 distinct CDR3 sequences, of which roughly two thirds are seen a single time; under 35% belongs to the top ten. Sequenced material: distant non-tumor lung tissue. The source of these receptors is a man between 65 and 80 years old with non-small cell lung cancer.

This clonotype was recorded many times. This chain connects TRBV10-3 to TRBJ2-1, with D perhaps matching TRBD1 (6 bases). The CDR3 runs 14 residues. Germline CDR1 reads ENHRY; CDR2 reads SYGVKD. Trimming took 4 bases from V and 3 from J, leaving 10 bases between them. The CDR3 is CAISAGQNYNEQFF. In DNA form, the CDR3 reads TGTGCCATCAGTGCGGGACAAAACTACAATGAGCAGTTCTTC.

A note on this clonotype: This could be a read error, since a much larger clone is one nucleotide away. The CDR3 is CASSLSIRDRAYNEQFF. CDR3 nucleotides: TGTGCCAGCAGCTTATCCATCCGGGACAGGGCCTACAATGAGCAGTTCTTC. This rearrangement joins TRBV5-6 to TRBJ2-1, with 9 bases matching TRBD1. V shed 2 bases and J 2 bases; nucleotides not matched to a gene: 8. CDR1 is SGHDT, CDR2 YYEEEE, per germline. The CDR3 runs to 17 residues.

On this clonotype: A much larger clone is a single base away; this may be a read error. V is TRBV29-1 and J is TRBJ1-3, with D unclear. The germline CDR1 and CDR2 sequences are SQVTM and ANQGSEA. CDR3 length: 13 amino acids. V gave up 8 bases and J gave up 7 bases, with 18 bases separating them. The CDR3 nucleotides are TGCAGCATTGGTATCGGGATCGGGAACACCATATATTTT. As protein: CSIGIGIGNTIYF.

On this clonotype itself: A single base separates this from a much larger clone, so it may be a read error. The gene calls are TRBV6-5 and TRBJ2-5, with D possibly being TRBD1 (6 bases). The CDR3 is 13 amino acids. V lost 7 bases, J lost 8 bases, and 17 bases lay in between. In germline, CDR1 is MNHEY, CDR2 SVGAGI. The DNA for the CDR3 is TGTGCCAGCACTTCCACCGCCAGGGGCACCCAGTACTTC. It is translated as CASTSTARGTQYF.

This clonotype has a count of ten or more. V is TRBV29-1 and J is TRBJ2-3; TRBD2 aligns across 7 bases. Germline V CDR1 and CDR2: SQVTM, ANQGSEA. The CDR3 consists of 13 residues. V was clipped by 6 bases and J by 1 base; unmatched bases: 4. The CDR3, as DNA: TGCAGCGTGAGGGGAGGGGGCACAGATACGCAGTATTTT. Translated: CSVRGGGTDTQYF.

The chain carries TRBV5-5 and TRBJ2-1, with D unclear. Germline V gene lookup returns CDR1 SGHKS and CDR2 YYEKEE (reference sequence). CDR3 length equals 14 residues. Trimming cost V 3 bases and J 3 bases, with 10 bases left between them. The CDR3 sequence: CASSWVASYNEQFF. The CDR3 DNA reads as TGTGCCAGCAGCTGGGTGGCCAGCTACAATGAGCAGTTCTTC.

This clonotype was seen a handful of times. The rearrangement links TRBV7-2 to TRBJ2-3; possible D gene TRBD1, 6 bases. This CDR3 region has 13 residues. V was shortened by 6 bases and J by 3 bases, with 10 bases between the two germline ends. Germline V CDR1 and CDR2: SGHTA, FQGNSA. CDR3 bases: TGTGCCAGCAGACTCACAGGGACAGATACGCAGTATTTT. This translates into CASRLTGTDTQYF.

In regard to this clonotype: A read error may explain this, as a much larger clone is one base away. J is TRBJ2-2 and V is TRBV6-1; 10 nucleotides match TRBD1. The CDR3 loop spans 18 amino acids. Looked up from germline, CDR1 is MNHNS and CDR2 is SASEGT. CDR3 protein: CASSVRDRGYSNTGEPFF. The CDR3 DNA follows: TGTGCCAGCAGTGTCCGGGACAGGGGATATTCGAACACCGGGGAGCCGTTTTTT.